This entry lists 11 T cell receptor beta chains sequenced from one sample in a study of blood T cell repertoires in COVID-19. Data came from immunoSEQ multiplex PCR; TCRdb stores just in-frame clones and leaves some out. The repertoire holds roughly 240,000 clones, with approximately 85% as singletons. The sample was PBMCs or T cells enriched from blood (not recorded which). These receptors originate from a woman between 45 and 65 years old with acute COVID-19.

This chain joins TRBV5-1 and TRBJ2-1, with D possibly being TRBD1 (6 bases). Trimming left V 4 bases short and J 9 bases short, with 14 bases between. The CDR3 has 13 residues. The germline V gene encodes CDR1 SGHRS and CDR2 YFSETQ. The CDR3 is CASSPGHPSEQFF. CDR3 sequence (DNA): TGCGCCAGCAGCCCGGGACACCCCTCTGAGCAGTTCTTC.

V and J are TRBV19 and TRBJ1-2; 8 nucleotides line up with TRBD1. Per germline, CDR1 LNHDA and CDR2 SQIVND (reference sequence). Trimming cost V 4 bases and J 1 base; bases outside gene matches: 11. The CDR3 covers 17 residues. CDR3 in DNA: TGTGCCAGTAGTACCCGACAGGGGAGAGTGGGTAACTATGGCTACACCTTC. Protein product: CASSTRQGRVGNYGYTF.

The V and J genes are TRBV24-1 and TRBJ2-1; 11 nucleotides line up with TRBD1. CDR1 is KGHDR and CDR2 is SFDVKD in the germline V gene. Trimming took 2 bases from V and 8 from J; bases not matched to a gene: 7. The CDR3 has 16 amino acids. The CDR3 loop reads CATSDSGTGGWYEQFF. The CDR3 DNA is TGTGCCACCAGTGATTCCGGGACAGGGGGTTGGTATGAGCAGTTCTTC.

This chain links TRBV14 with TRBJ2-7; no reliable D call. The CDR3 has 12 residues. The germline gives CDR1 SGHDN, CDR2 FVKESK. Trimming removed 0 bases at V and 12 bases at J, with 12 bases between. The CDR3 is CASSQDPPKRYF. CDR3 coding DNA: TGTGCCAGCAGCCAAGATCCGCCAAAGCGGTACTTC.

V gene TRBV4-1 combines with J gene TRBJ1-2; TRBD1 agrees at 9 bases. CDR3 length: 14 residues. Trimming took 4 bases from V and 2 from J; bases not matched to a gene: 2. Germline CDR1 and CDR2: MGHRA and YSYEKL. CDR3 in DNA: TGCGCCAGCAGCCCTGGACAGGGGAACTATGGCTACACCTTC. Protein sequence: CASSPGQGNYGYTF.

V is TRBV3-1 (or the pseudogene TRBV3-2) and J is TRBJ1-3; D gene unclear. The V end was cut by 0 bases, the J end by 5 bases, with 11 bases between. In germline, CDR1 is LGHDT, CDR2 YNNKEL (reference sequence). The CDR3 is made up of 15 amino acids. The CDR3 DNA is TGTGCCAGCAGCCAAGACCGCGACAATCGAAACACCATATATTTT. It translates to CASSQDRDNRNTIYF.

The chain links TRBV9 to TRBJ2-5, with 7 bases fitting TRBD1. This CDR3 has 16 amino acids. CDR1 and CDR2 (germline): SGDLS, YYNGEE. Trimming removed 4 bases from V and 5 bases from J; junction bases left unmatched: 14. The CDR3 sequence is CASSPQVGGLQETQYF. Here the CDR3 DNA reads TGTGCCAGCAGCCCTCAAGTAGGGGGCCTTCAGGAGACCCAGTACTTC.

The V call is TRBV4-3, the J call TRBJ1-1; D ambiguous. Trimming took off 0 bases at V and 0 bases at J, with 14 bases between the two ends. The CDR3 extends over 17 amino acids. Germline assignment: CDR1 LGHNA and CDR2 YSLEER. The CDR3 protein is CASSQDSRGKLNTEAFF. In DNA, the CDR3 is TGCGCCAGCAGCCAAGATAGTAGAGGAAAACTGAACACTGAAGCTTTCTTT.

The chain couples TRBV5-1 to TRBJ1-2; 7 nucleotides align to TRBD1. The length of the CDR3 is 12 residues. Germline loops: CDR1 SGHRS, CDR2 YFSETQ. The junction had 2 bases not matched to a gene; V was cut back by 5 bases and J by 4 bases. DNA for the CDR3: TGCGCCAGCAGTTGGGACAGCTATGGCTACACCTTC. It is translated as CASSWDSYGYTF.

The chain links TRBV7-9 to TRBJ1-5; 9 bases fit TRBD1. The V gene end was trimmed by 3 bases and the J gene end by 1 base; junction bases not matched to a gene: 10. CDR3 length: 18 amino acids. Germline values: CDR1 SEHNR, CDR2 FQNEAQ (reference sequence). The CDR3 is CASSFSRDRVRSNQPQHF. DNA of the CDR3: TGTGCCAGCAGCTTTTCCCGGGACAGGGTAAGGAGCAATCAGCCCCAGCATTTT.

This clone has a single count. The V call is TRBV4-3, the J call TRBJ2-3; a weak D match, TRBD2 (5 bases). Per germline, CDR1 LGHNA and CDR2 YSLEER. V was pared by 1 base and J by 1 base, with 9 bases between. The CDR3 spans 15 residues. The CDR3: CASSQGLAGTDTQYF. In nucleotides, the CDR3 is TGCGCCAGCAGCCAAGGGCTAGCCGGCACAGATACGCAGTATTTT.